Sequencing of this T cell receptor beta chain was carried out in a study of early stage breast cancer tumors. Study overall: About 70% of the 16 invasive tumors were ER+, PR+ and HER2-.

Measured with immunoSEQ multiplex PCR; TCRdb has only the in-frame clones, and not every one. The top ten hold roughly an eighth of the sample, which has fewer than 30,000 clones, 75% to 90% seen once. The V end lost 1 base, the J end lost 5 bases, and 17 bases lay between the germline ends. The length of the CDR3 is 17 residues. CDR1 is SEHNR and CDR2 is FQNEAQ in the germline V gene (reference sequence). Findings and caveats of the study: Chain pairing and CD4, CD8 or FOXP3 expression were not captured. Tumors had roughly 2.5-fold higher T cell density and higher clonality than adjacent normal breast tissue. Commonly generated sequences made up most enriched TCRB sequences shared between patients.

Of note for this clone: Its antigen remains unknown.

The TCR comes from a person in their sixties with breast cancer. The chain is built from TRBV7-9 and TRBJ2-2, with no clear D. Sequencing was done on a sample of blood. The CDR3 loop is CASSLVSGTQWTGELFF. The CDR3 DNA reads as TGTGCCAGCAGCTTAGTTAGTGGTACACAGTGGACCGGGGAGCTGTTTTTT.